This T cell receptor (beta chain) was identified during a study of CD8+CD57+ T cells in acquired aplastic anemia. Study context: Mean yield of DNA from sorted CD4+ and CD8+ cells was approximately 3 ug.

Profiles of TCR beta VDJ and CDR3 were generated from a genomic DNA template. TCRdb called the reads again in MiXCR, with one record for every CDR3 protein. The sample records around 190,000 distinct CDR3 sequences, roughly half being singletons. The CDR3 runs to 14 residues. The V gene's germline CDR1 is GTSNPN and CDR2 SVGIG (reference sequence). The ends lost 2 bases at V and 6 bases at J; junction bases unmatched: 8. The receptor's source is a human donor in good health, serving as a control. Sequencing input: sorted CD4+, CD8+, or CD8+CD57+ T cells (not recorded which) from PBMCs. The rearrangement links TRBV30 to TRBJ2-7, with TRBD1 matching 9 bases. The CDR3 DNA reads as TGTGCCTGGAGTAATCCCGGGACAGGGCTCGAGCAGTACTTC. Its translation is CAWSNPGTGLEQYF.